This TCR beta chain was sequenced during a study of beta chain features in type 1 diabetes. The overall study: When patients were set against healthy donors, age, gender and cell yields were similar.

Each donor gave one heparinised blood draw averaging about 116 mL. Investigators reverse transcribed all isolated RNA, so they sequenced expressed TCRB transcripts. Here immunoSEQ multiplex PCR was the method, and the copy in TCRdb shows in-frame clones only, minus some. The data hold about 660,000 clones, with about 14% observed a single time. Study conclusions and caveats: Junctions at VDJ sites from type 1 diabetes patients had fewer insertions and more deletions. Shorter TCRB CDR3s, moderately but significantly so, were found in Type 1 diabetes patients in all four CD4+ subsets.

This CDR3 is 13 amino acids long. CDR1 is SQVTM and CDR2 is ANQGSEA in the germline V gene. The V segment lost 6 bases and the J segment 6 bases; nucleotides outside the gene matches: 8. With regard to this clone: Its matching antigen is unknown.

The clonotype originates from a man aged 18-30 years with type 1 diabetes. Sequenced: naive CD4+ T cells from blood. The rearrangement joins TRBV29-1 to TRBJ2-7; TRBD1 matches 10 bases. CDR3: CSVSRQGAGEQYF. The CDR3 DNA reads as TGCAGCGTATCAAGACAGGGGGCTGGCGAGCAGTACTTC.